One T cell receptor (beta chain) is described in this entry. This clone was seen only a few times. Its antigen target is currently unknown. No quality values exist for individual bases; no much larger clone is one base distant. Its CDR3 holds 16 amino acids, cysteine through phenylalanine. Kept here is only the CDR3 DNA, which spans 48 bases and is read in frame from base 1. After removal of 2 bases from V and 6 bases from J, the junction retains 7 bases not matched to a gene. From a lookup of the germline V gene, CDR1 and CDR2 are KGHSH and LQKENI. Collaborating institutions collected whole blood in K2EDTA tubes following their own protocols. For TCRbeta analysis, collaborators shipped samples as frozen whole blood, isolated PBMCs, or DNA extracted from either of those sample types. TCRbeta CDR3 regions were amplified from genomic DNA using the immunoSEQ Assay, a bias-controlled multiplex PCR. The original pipeline was this. Nucleated cell counts per sample were estimated from amplification of reference gene primers within the assay. To quantify the absolute abundance of each unique TCRbeta CDR3 rearrangement, sequence reads were collapsed and filtered. For each sample, productive Simpson clonality was calculated as the square root of Simpson's diversity index across productive rearrangements. What TCRdb holds here is the immuneACCESS table cut down to in-frame rearrangements. Part of the clones is not present; checked against another copy, under half of the missing clones reflect an unresolved V gene, and the others are unexplained. The DNA gave D and trimming, while V, J and clone size come from that table. This sample is represented by about 130,000 clones; approximately 77% of them were singletons. 20% of the sample comes from the top ten.

This entry belongs to a study of blood T cell repertoires in COVID-19 (dated by TCRdb to about 2020). At the level of the whole study: Collaborator samples came from the United States, Italy and Spain and covered acute and convalescent phases of COVID-19. The repertoires were released in a freely available public database meant as a resource for research on the immune response to SARS-CoV-2. Deeply sampled blood TCRbeta repertoires from subjects exposed to, actively infected with, or recovered from COVID-19 were included in the dataset. Samples were obtained from the ongoing ImmuneRACE study (first 160 participants) and from about 1,300 subjects provided by 6 global collaborators. Where available, HLA class I and class II types were taken from metadata supplied by the sample provider and were not determined by assay-based typing. The prospective study material was composed of cDNA or gDNA derived from T cells, B-cell-depleted T cells, or PBMCs. A de-identified subject ID, COVID-19 status, age in years and sex were almost always included in the sample metadata.

The paper's findings and limits, for the study overall: How much clinical and demographic metadata was included differed by source and by participant, and the metadata was provided uncurated.

Rearrangement joined TRBV18 to TRBJ1-6; 7 bases in the junction line up with TRBD1. The TCR sequence derives from an elderly man with acute or convalescent COVID-19. Sequencing was carried out using peripheral blood. CDR3 loop: CASSPTGEYFNSPLHF. The DNA sequence follows: TGTGCCAGCTCACCAACAGGGGAGTATTTTAATTCACCCCTCCACTTT. The variable domain in full, with residues beyond the CDR3 obtained from the reference TRBV18 and TRBJ1-6 genes, is NAGVMQNPRHLVRRRGQEARLRCSPMKGHSHVYWYRQLPEEGLKFMVYLQKENIIDESGMPKERFSAEFPKEGPSILRIQQVVRGDSAAYFCASSPTGEYFNSPLHFGNGTRLTVT.